This T cell receptor (beta chain) is from a study of a mutant IDH1 vaccine in newly diagnosed glioma. Study-level background: Sex distribution of treated patients was approximately 62% male and about 40% female; mean age was around 40 years. Patients arrived already treated with radiotherapy, temozolomide, or both, most having had both.

About this clone itself: No antigen is known for it.

Regarding time point: week 47, end of study. One vaccine dose held 300 ug of mutant IDH1 20-mer peptide and came with topical imiquimod. The study enrolled donors with new WHO grade 3 or 4 IDH1-mutant, ATRX-lost astrocytomas. The repertoire was sequenced with immunoSEQ multiplex PCR; TCRdb's copy has only in-frame clones and lacks some. The sample yields approximately 37,000 clones, about 80% seen once. Germline V gene data show CDR1 as SGHRS and CDR2 as YFSETQ. Between the trimmed V and J ends, which lost 0 bases and 0 bases, there was a span of 7 bases. This CDR3 region has 15 residues. Points from the study as a whole: Pseudoprogression apparently lacked any relation to changes in top peripheral T cell clonotypes.

The TCR was taken from a man aged 18 to 29 with glioma. Some clones in this sample may be carry-over from other donors' samples. The rearrangement uses TRBV5-1 and TRBJ2-1; D is unresolved. The sample in question was PBMCs, obtained from a glioma patient whose treatment included an IDH1 peptide vaccine. Here the CDR3 DNA reads TGCGCCAGCAGCTTGGGGCAGCTCTCCTACAATGAGCAGTTCTTC. It codes for CASSLGQLSYNEQFF.